This passage covers 19 T cell receptor beta chains from one sample sequenced in a study of regulatory T cells in long-lasting Graves disease. Building of the TCR beta libraries involved iRepertoire HTBI primers and Arm-PCR of CDR3 regions. TCRdb called the multiplex PCR reads again in MiXCR, with one record for every CDR3 protein. The data contain 400,000 to 450,000 distinct CDR3 sequences, about 15% of them singletons. Time point here: newly diagnosed GD, antithyroid drugs for less than 3 months. Construction of the TCR library relied on RNA isolated from PBMCs. This sample also belongs to another study, concerning T cells in Graves' hyperthyroidism and ophthalmopathy.

The sample was peripheral blood mononuclear cells (PBMCs), taken at new diagnosis, from a patient treated with antithyroid drugs. The receptors were sampled from a woman aged 25 to 39 with Graves disease.

This clonotype has a count of ten or more. V is TRBV11-2 and J is TRBJ2-3; D remains unclear. The germline V gene encodes CDR1 SGHAT and CDR2 FQNNGV. Trimming removed 0 bases from V and 0 bases from J, with 4 bases in between. There are 14 residues in the CDR3. CDR3 residues: CASSLDFSTDTQYF. CDR3 bases: TGTGCCAGCAGCTTAGATTTTAGCACAGATACGCAGTATTTT.

The chain recombines TRBV10-3 with TRBJ2-3; the match to TRBD1 covers 9 bases. The V gene's germline CDR1 is ENHRY and CDR2 SYGVKD. J lost 1 base, V lost 0 bases, and 14 bases had no gene match. The CDR3 consists of 20 residues. The chain's CDR3 is CAISESPRDRALSGTDTQYF. CDR3 nucleotides: TGTGCCATCAGTGAGTCACCCCGGGACAGGGCCCTGTCGGGCACAGATACGCAGTATTTT.

In the case of this clonotype: This could be a read error, since a much larger clone is one nucleotide away. The chain is built from TRBV2 and TRBJ2-1; D is possibly TRBD1 (5 bases). The CDR3 totals 14 residues. The germline V gene has CDR1 SNHLY and CDR2 FYNNEI. The CDR3 DNA reads as TGTGCCAGCAATTCCTGGCAGGGCACCAATGAGCGGTTCTTC. Translated, it gives CASNSWQGTNERFF.

Note on this clonotype: Being one base from a much bigger clone, this may be a read error. The chain recombines TRBV20-1 with TRBJ2-1; D tentatively reads TRBD1 or TRBD2 (5 bases each). The CDR3 has 16 amino acids. Trimming took 5 bases from V and 8 from J, leaving 25 bases between them. Germline-derived CDR1 and CDR2 are DFQATT and SNEGSKA (reference sequence). The DNA of the CDR3 is TGCAGTGCTCACGGGGAAATGGACACCGCTCGGTATGAGCAGTTCTTC. This translates into CSAHGEMDTARYEQFF.

The table lists this clonotype with many counts. This chain joins TRBV3-1 and TRBJ2-7; perhaps TRBD2 as D (5 bases). The V gene lost 1 base and the J gene lost 1 base, with 11 bases spanning the gap. The CDR3 runs to 15 residues. Looked up from germline, CDR1 is LGHDT and CDR2 is YNNKEL (reference sequence). This chain's CDR3 is CASSQGGSGSYEQYF. The CDR3 nucleotides read TGTGCCAGCAGCCAAGGAGGGAGCGGATCCTACGAGCAGTACTTC.

This clonotype appeared many times. The chain combines TRBV27 with TRBJ1-5; D is uncertain. CDR3 size: 13 residues. Germline V gene sequence: CDR1 MNHEY, CDR2 SMNVEV (reference sequence). The V end was cut by 5 bases, the J end by 1 base, with 6 bases between. CDR3 DNA sequence: TGTGCCAGCAGTAGGCAGAGCAATCAGCCCCAGCATTTT. Its protein product is CASSRQSNQPQHF.

There are a few counts of this clonotype. V is TRBV7-2 and J is TRBJ1-6; no clear D. CDR1 is SGHTA and CDR2 is FQGNSA in the germline V gene. With 7 bases removed from V and 6 bases from J, the gap between germline ends came to 10 bases. The CDR3 is 13 amino acids. The CDR3 loop reads CASKIEVNSPLHF. CDR3 bases: TGTGCCAGCAAGATTGAGGTTAATTCACCCCTCCACTTT.

This clonotype was detected only a few times. J is TRBJ2-7 and V is TRBV5-1; D is perhaps TRBD2 (5 bases). The CDR3 spans 19 residues. V was trimmed by 0 bases and J by 1 base, leaving 23 bases between them. Germline assignment: CDR1 SGHRS and CDR2 YFSETQ. Here the CDR3 DNA reads TGCGCCAGCAGCTTGGCCCTACACCGGCCGCGGGCAGGATCCTACGAGCAGTACTTC. As protein: CASSLALHRPRAGSYEQYF. Combining the CDR3 with reference TRBV5-1 and TRBJ2-7 gives the whole variable domain KAGVTQTPRYLIKTRGQQVTLSCSPISGHRSVSWYQQTPGQGLQFLFEYFSETQRNKGNFPGRFSGRQFSNSRSEMNVSTLELGDSALYLCASSLALHRPRAGSYEQYFGPGTRLTVT.

The chain is built from TRBV10-3 and TRBJ2-2; no reliable D call. V gave up 8 bases and J gave up 5 bases, with 9 bases separating them. Germline CDR1 and CDR2: ENHRY and SYGVKD. The CDR3 totals 12 residues. The CDR3, as DNA: TGTGCCATCTCCCAGAGTACCGGGGAGCTGTTTTTT. Its protein is CAISQSTGELFF.

This chain links TRBV27 with TRBJ1-5; 7 nucleotides match TRBD1. This CDR3 contains 17 residues. V was pared by 4 bases and J by 0 bases, with 9 bases of the junction left unmatched. Per germline, CDR1 MNHEY and CDR2 SMNVEV (reference sequence). DNA of the CDR3: TGTGCCAGCAGTTCCCCCGGGACAGTCAATAGCAATCAGCCCCAGCATTTT. Translation: CASSSPGTVNSNQPQHF.

The chain is built from TRBV28 and TRBJ2-2, with D possibly TRBD2 on 6 matching bases. Germline V gene lookup returns CDR1 MDHEN and CDR2 SYDVKM. The CDR3 is 15 residues long. V was clipped by 5 bases and J by 6 bases, with 16 bases between them. The CDR3 is CASSPSGLGSGELFF. As DNA, the CDR3 is TGTGCCAGCAGTCCAAGCGGGTTGGGATCCGGGGAGCTGTTTTTT.

At least ten counts were recorded for this clonotype. This CDR3 reads CASSQVPYGDTEAFF. DNA of the CDR3: TGCGCCAGCAGCCAAGTCCCATATGGGGACACTGAAGCTTTCTTT. V usage is TRBV4-1 and J usage is TRBJ1-1; D is uncertain. Per the germline V gene, CDR1 is MGHRA and CDR2 is YSYEKL. CDR3 length equals 15 residues. Trimming took 1 base from V and 3 from J, leaving 12 bases between them.

This clonotype was seen repeatedly, ten times or more. V usage is TRBV10-3 and J usage is TRBJ1-2; no clear D. Germline V gene data show CDR1 as ENHRY and CDR2 as SYGVKD. V gave up 10 bases and J gave up 0 bases, with 3 bases separating them. CDR3 length equals 10 residues. The CDR3: CATANYGYTF. The CDR3 DNA sequence: TGTGCCACTGCTAACTATGGCTACACCTTC.

This clonotype was detected only a few times. This chain connects TRBV10-3 to TRBJ1-3; D unclear. The CDR3 extends over 14 amino acids. Germline V lookup: CDR1 ENHRY, CDR2 SYGVKD. The ends were cut back, 6 bases at V and 2 bases at J, with 11 bases in the middle. The CDR3 is CAIRGDPPGNTIYF. The CDR3 nucleotides read TGTGCCATCAGGGGAGACCCTCCTGGAAACACCATATATTTT.

This clonotype showed up just a few times. This chain connects TRBV10-1 to TRBJ2-1; 13 positions match TRBD2. The trim removed 0 bases at V and 8 bases at J, leaving 1 base unmatched. The CDR3 spans 15 residues. CDR1 WNHNN and CDR2 SYGVQD come from the germline V gene (reference sequence). CDR3 in DNA: TGCGCCAGCAGTGAGTCACTAGCGGGAGGGTATGAGCAGTTCTTC. It is translated as CASSESLAGGYEQFF.

This clonotype has a handful of counts. V usage is TRBV6-2 or TRBV6-3 and J usage is TRBJ1-1; TRBD1 aligns across 11 bases. CDR3 length: 14 residues. Germline trimming cut 4 bases from V and 5 bases from J; bases unmatched to any gene: 3. Germline V lookup: CDR1 MNHEY, CDR2 SVGEGT. The CDR3 sequence is CASSWTGGRTEAFF. For the CDR3, the DNA is TGTGCCAGCAGTTGGACAGGGGGCCGGACTGAAGCTTTCTTT.

This clonotype was observed many times. The chain combines TRBV5-1 with TRBJ2-1, with no clear D. V lost 0 bases to trimming and J lost 0 bases, with 10 bases between them. Germline V gene sequence: CDR1 SGHRS, CDR2 YFSETQ. The CDR3 is 16 residues long. The CDR3 bases are TGCGCCAGCAGCTTGGTAGCCGGAGTCTCCTACAATGAGCAGTTCTTC. Its translation: CASSLVAGVSYNEQFF.

This clonotype appeared a few times. J is TRBJ1-1 and V is TRBV20-1, with TRBD1 as a possible D gene (5 bases). The CDR3 has 17 residues. V lost 2 bases and J lost 11, with 30 bases in between. The germline gives CDR1 DFQATT, CDR2 SNEGSKA (reference sequence). CDR3 protein: CSARRAPRETPGVEAFF. Written as DNA, the CDR3 is TGCAGTGCTAGAAGGGCGCCCCGGGAGACTCCGGGGGTTGAGGCTTTCTTT.

V gene TRBV19 combines with J gene TRBJ2-7; 8 bases fit TRBD2. Germline lookup yields CDR1 LNHDA and CDR2 SQIVND (reference sequence). After removal of 10 bases from V and 2 bases from J, the junction contained 10 bases not matched to a gene. The CDR3 contains 14 residues. CDR3 protein: CATAGGTGTYEQYF. Written as DNA, the CDR3 is TGTGCCACCGCGGGAGGCACTGGTACCTACGAGCAGTACTTC.